Detailed here is one T cell receptor (beta chain). This clonotype was found many times. Its antigen remains unidentified. No qualities accompany the bases; no much larger clone lies one base away. To synthesize cDNA, template-switch 5'RACE was performed with a primer carrying a 10-nucleotide random unique molecular identifier so that each TCR transcript was tagged. Over 190 million TCR-beta sequences, covering 15-18 subjects, were produced in each sequencing run. Total RNA was extracted with the RNeasy kit. The KAPA Real-time Library Amplification kit was used to amplify TCR-beta VDJ regions with primers for the TCR constant region and the 5'RACE anchor. A first PCR added sample indexes and Illumina adaptors, and a second PCR then raised library yield. After purification with Ampure beads, the TCR product of roughly 650 bp was size-selected on a 2% E-gel SizeSelection system. Before pooling, libraries had their quality checked on a Bioanalyzer, their concentration measured with Qubit, and their quantity determined with the Kapa Library Quantification kit. An Illumina HiSeq 2500 was used to sequence the libraries paired-end at 2 x 150 bp. To increase sequence diversity, about 23-32% phiX was spiked into each library pool. The paper's processing steps were these. The quality-filtered reads were processed with the UMI-based MiGEC pipeline, whose error correction step removed more than 75% of the raw TCR sequences. IMGT germline references were used for alignment of VDJ genes, and clonotypes were defined by a unique CDR3 amino acid sequence together with V-J genes. Clonal expansion, Shannon diversity and CDR3 relatedness (CalcPairwiseDistances, ClusterSamples) were evaluated with VDJtools, and phylogenetic trees were built with CLCbio workbench. Using coefficient-of-variation modelling across technical triplicates, the study counted a clone as expanded if it had at least 8 unique UMIs. The raw public data were reprocessed by TCRdb itself: fastp quality trimming at Q25, MiXCR clonotype calling, in-frame beta chains only. When rows share a CDR3 protein, they turn into one entry using the most common DNA and genes. These V and J calls derive from TCRdb rather than the authors' analysis. The sample table contains under 85,000 distinct CDR3 sequences; only one count was recorded for around a tenth of them. 1.8% of the sample is held by the ten biggest clonotypes.

These data originate in a study of neurological immune-mediated disorders (dated 2019 in TCRdb). Study-level background: The study compared peripheral blood TCR-beta repertoires of HTLV-I-associated myelopathy (HAM/TSP) patients, multiple sclerosis patients and healthy controls using UMI-based sequencing. Of the roughly 68 subjects in the cohort, some 15 were HAM/TSP patients, some 34 were multiple sclerosis patients, and 20 were healthy controls. The 90 to 120 TCR-beta libraries covered PBMC samples along with longitudinal samples, technical triplicates, and paired sorted CD4+ and CD8+ T-cell subsets. On the study overall, not on this receptor specifically: Expanded clones from different subjects shared no identical CDR3 amino acid sequences, which suggests that TCR-beta repertoires were private in all groups. The highest TCR clonal expansion was observed in HAM/TSP patients, whereas the lowest was observed in MS patients, even when compared with healthy controls.

The healthy controls were volunteers from blood banks in Maryland, USA. For the unsorted PBMC libraries, 2 million PBMCs were stored in RNAlater at -80 degrees C until RNA extraction and were used to generate the libraries. Peripheral blood underwent Ficoll-Hypaque density gradient centrifugation to isolate PBMCs, which were then cryopreserved in liquid nitrogen. Trimming takes 3 bases from V and 8 bases from J, and the germline ends sit 15 bases apart. There are 14 amino acids in the CDR3, from cysteine to phenylalanine inclusive. The only DNA kept is the CDR3, 42 bases in frame from the first base. CDR1 SGDLS and CDR2 YYNGEE are derived from the germline V gene.

Sequencing used PBMCs. This receptor was obtained from a man aged 40-55 years in good health. This chain joins TRBV9 to TRBJ2-1; TRBD2 might be the D gene, on 6 matching bases. The CDR3: CASSAGTLNHEQFF. The nucleotide sequence is given as TGTGCCAGCAGCGCCGGGACTCTGAACCATGAGCAGTTCTTC.